This entry is about one T cell receptor beta chain. The antigen remains unidentified. The donors formed part of the roughly 120-subject validation cohort, distinct from the roughly 670-subject first cohort. These data originate in a study of cytomegalovirus exposure and HLA in healthy donors. General study findings and limits: Reported results showed that the classifier diagnosed cytomegalovirus status with high specificity and sensitivity. Most TCR sequences were rare, but some public TCRs occurred in many donors. In vitro data verified a few CMV-associated chains as specific for CMV antigens.

The germline V gene has CDR1 SGHNT and CDR2 YYREEE (reference sequence). This CDR3 has 15 residues. Trimming stripped 3 bases from V and 8 bases from J, with 20 bases between. Clones were sequenced by immunoSEQ multiplex PCR, and TCRdb holds only the in-frame ones, with some missing. The sample shows approximately 210,000 clones, roughly 88% of them seen only once. The sequenced sample consisted of PBMCs. The J gene is TRBJ1-1, the V gene TRBV5-4; possible D gene TRBD1, 6 bases. The sequence was obtained from a woman aged 18-35 years in good health and CMV-seronegative. In DNA, the CDR3 is TGTGCCAGCAGCTATCCCGGGACAAGGGTTTGGGAAGCTTTCTTT. It is translated as CASSYPGTRVWEAFF.